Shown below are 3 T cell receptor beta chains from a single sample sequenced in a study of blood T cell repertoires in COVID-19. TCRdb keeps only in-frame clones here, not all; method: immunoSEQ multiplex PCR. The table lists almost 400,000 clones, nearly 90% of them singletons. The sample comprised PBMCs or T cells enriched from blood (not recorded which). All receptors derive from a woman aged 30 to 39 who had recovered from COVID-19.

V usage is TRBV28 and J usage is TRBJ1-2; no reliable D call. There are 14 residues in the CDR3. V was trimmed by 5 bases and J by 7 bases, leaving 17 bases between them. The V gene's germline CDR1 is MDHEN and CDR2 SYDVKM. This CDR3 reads CASSEETALPGYTF. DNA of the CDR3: TGTGCCAGCAGTGAAGAAACAGCTCTGCCTGGCTACACCTTC.

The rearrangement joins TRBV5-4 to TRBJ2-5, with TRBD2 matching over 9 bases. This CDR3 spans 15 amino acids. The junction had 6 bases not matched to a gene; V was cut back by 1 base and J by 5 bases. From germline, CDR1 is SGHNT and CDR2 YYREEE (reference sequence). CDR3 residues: CASSLRRAGGETQYF. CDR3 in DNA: TGTGCCAGCAGCTTGAGGCGCGCGGGGGGGGAGACCCAGTACTTC.

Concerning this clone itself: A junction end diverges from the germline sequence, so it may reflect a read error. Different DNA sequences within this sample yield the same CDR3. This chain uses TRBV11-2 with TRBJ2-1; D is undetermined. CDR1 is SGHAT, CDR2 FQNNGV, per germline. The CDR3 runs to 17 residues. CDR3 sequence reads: CASSPGSHYALFDEQFF. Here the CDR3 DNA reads TGTGCCAGCAGCCCCGGGTCTCACTACGCACTTTTTGATGAGCAATTCTTC.